This T cell receptor (beta chain) was identified during a study of regulatory T cells in long-lasting Graves disease. Study observations and caveats: Study of thyroid tissue was not done, with only peripheral blood studied.

The CDR3 loop spans 19 amino acids. CDR1 is KGHSH and CDR2 is LQKENI in the germline V gene. V lost 2 bases and J lost 0, with 22 bases in between. Time point denoted: newly diagnosed GD, antithyroid drugs for less than 3 months. Extracted PBMC RNA gave rise to the TCR library. Peripheral blood, about 10 milliliters per patient, was collected in EDTA tubes. The sample holds a few counts of this clonotype. Its target is not known. HTBI primers from iRepertoire and Arm-PCR of CDR3 regions yielded the TCR beta libraries. TCRdb itself ran the multiplex PCR reads through MiXCR, one entry per CDR3 protein. The sample records about 540,000 distinct CDR3 sequences, approximately 13% being singletons. Another study also made use of these data, one on T cells in Graves' hyperthyroidism and ophthalmopathy. That work adds: Disease duration under 2 months; hyperthyroidism patients were aged 18 to 65. Exclusions: uncontrolled infection, other autoimmune disease, pregnancy, lactation.

The receptor's source is a man younger than 40 with Graves disease. The sample consisted of peripheral blood mononuclear cells (PBMCs), taken at new diagnosis, from a patient treated with antithyroid drugs. The chain employs TRBV18 and TRBJ1-1, with a tentative D call TRBD1 (6 bases). CDR3 sequence (DNA): TGTGCCAGCTCACCAACGAGGGGGGGGCATCATAACATGAACACTGAAGCTTTCTTT. Translating gives CASSPTRGGHHNMNTEAFF.